This TCR beta chain was retrieved from a study of T cells in Graves' hyperthyroidism and ophthalmopathy (dated by TCRdb to the late 2010s). Turning to the overall study: Peripheral blood samples were taken at initial diagnosis, before any treatment was given. TCR V-J signatures able to tell the groups apart were searched for in a discovery cohort of 90 to 100 patients, of whom approximately 40 had Graves' ophthalmopathy and around 57 had stable Graves' hyperthyroidism. Prospective prediction of ophthalmopathy was tested in an independent validation cohort consisting of about 19 hyperthyroidism patients and over 15 patients who later progressed to ophthalmopathy. The 75 to 100 discovery patients were randomly divided into training and test sets at a 7:3 ratio. Thyroid tissue and blood T-cell repertoires from more than 5 Graves' hyperthyroidism patients were also compared in the study. Following sampling, methimazole starting at 30 mg daily was given to hyperthyroidism patients, and high-dose intravenous methylprednisolone was given to ophthalmopathy patients. The paper reports TCR Vbeta CDR3 sequencing of fewer than 150 peripheral blood samples: approximately 41 ophthalmopathy, roughly 74 hyperthyroidism and 17 progressor patients. Results and caveats for the whole study, not just this receptor: During validation, the model predicted progression to ophthalmopathy a median of approximately 6.5 months ahead of onset, with more than 60% sensitivity and about 75% specificity. Most expanded thyroid clonotypes (frequency above 0.001) were also found in blood, which suggests that blood repertoires may mirror thyroid immune responses. No statistical method was used to fix the sample size in advance, and group allocation was not hidden from the investigators. In cross-validation, a model built on a 13 V-J signature told ophthalmopathy apart from stable hyperthyroidism with approximately 90% sensitivity and approximately 81% specificity, and in testing the same model reached 80%/75%.

Stable Graves' hyperthyroidism was defined as the absence of progression to ophthalmopathy over 18 months of follow-up. Hyperthyroidism patients were aged 18 to 65 years and newly diagnosed, with disease duration of less than 2 months. Patients with uncontrolled infections, other autoimmune diseases, pregnancy or lactation were excluded. Diagnoses relied on clinical symptoms, serum thyroxine and TRAb, thyroid ultrasound and orbital computed tomography. PBMCs were separated from under 12 ml of fresh peripheral blood using Ficoll-Paque density gradient centrifugation. Total RNA was extracted with Trizol reagent, and quality was checked on an Agilent 2100 Bioanalyzer. Amplification of TCR beta CDR3 regions was carried out from RNA transcripts. The first round of RT-PCR for the TCR CDR3 was performed with the HTBI primer set and the Qiagen OneStep RT-PCR kit. Libraries were constructed in a second round of multiplex PCR, after which size selection and purification were performed. The libraries were sequenced on an Illumina HiSeq2000 using paired-end 100 bp reads. The original methods were these. SOAPnuke was used to process the raw data, throwing out any read that contained adapters or uncalled bases, had a mean Phred below 15, or lacked an exact constant-primer or identifier match. COPE v1.2.5 was used to merge the high-quality paired reads, and each unique nucleotide sequence was defined as a clonotype. Clonotypes were aligned to IMGT TRBV, TRBD and TRBJ reference segments using MiTCR v1.1. Only V-J combinations with frequency above 0.0001, covering approximately 99% of repertoires, were analysed. The TCS score was defined as F50 (clonal expansion) divided by E x V (chaos), with BLOSUM62-based TCRdist calculated between CDR3 peptides within each V-J. Welch's t-statistics and random forest reduced several hundred V-J features to 13, which were used in a naive Bayes classifier (R e1071). The public reads were reprocessed in TCRdb via fastp at Q25 and MiXCR, keeping in-frame beta chains. Records with the same CDR3 protein are collapsed into one entry carrying the most frequent genes and DNA. The V and J calls were not made by the authors but by TCRdb's processing. The sample yields some 400,000 distinct CDR3 sequences; roughly 14% were counted once. Of the sample, 9.5% to 12% falls within the top ten clones.

As concerns this clonotype: Its recognized antigen is unknown. No base qualities exist here, and no much larger clone lies one base off it.

V is cut by 4 bases and J by 1 base, and the space between the germline ends is 14 bases. In the germline V gene, CDR1 corresponds to SGHDT and CDR2 to YYEEEE. The CDR3 measures 15 amino acids from cysteine to phenylalanine. The retained sequence is limited to the CDR3, 45 bases, with the frame set at the first base. The specimen was blood. The rearranged segments are TRBV5-6 and TRBJ1-1; the D gene assignment is ambiguous. The sequence came from a woman aged 55-70 years with Graves' hyperthyroidism. The DNA sequence is TGTGCCAGCAGCACCTTTCCGACCACGAACACTGAAGCTTTCTTT. It translates as CASSTFPTTNTEAFF.